These T cell receptor beta chains were read from a single sample in a study of radiotherapy plus CTLA-4 blockade in lung cancer. Clones were read by immunoSEQ multiplex PCR, and TCRdb kept only the in-frame ones, dropping some. The sample has approximately 80,000 clones, over 65% seen once. Sequences were derived from peripheral blood, sampled from a patient treated with radiotherapy plus ipilimumab. The receptor source for this set is a human donor with non-small cell lung cancer whose response to radiotherapy plus ipilimumab could not be evaluated. The CDR3 runs from the conserved cysteine through the conserved F or W. A D gene is named only where the DNA matches it firmly. Clone size appears in some rows only: once, few, many, or a class for an expanded clone.

J gene	V gene	clone size	D gene	CDR3 protein	CDR3 DNA
TRBJ1-6	TRBV15	.	.	CATSRVNSPLHF	TGTGCCACCAGCAGAGTAAATTCACCCCTCCACTTT
TRBJ2-7	TRBV7-2	.	TRBD2	CASSLAVAGPGEQYF	TGTGCCAGCAGCTTAGCAGTAGCGGGGCCGGGGGAGCAGTACTTC
TRBJ1-3	TRBV5-1	.	.	CASSLGALGSGNTIYF	TGCGCCAGCAGCTTAGGGGCTCTTGGCTCTGGAAACACCATATATTTT
TRBJ2-1	TRBV5-1	.	TRBD2	CASSLAVAGGYNEQFF	TGCGCCAGCAGCTTGGCCGTAGCGGGGGGGTACAATGAGCAGTTCTTC
TRBJ2-7	TRBV28	.	.	CASTTYSYEQYF	TGTGCCAGCACCACTTACTCCTACGAGCAGTACTTC
TRBJ2-2	TRBV5-6	.	TRBD2	CASRTSGSTGELFF	TGTGCCAGCAGGACTAGCGGGAGCACCGGGGAGCTGTTTTTT
TRBJ1-3	TRBV9	.	.	CASSPPAGNTIYF	TGTGCCAGCAGCCCCCCGGCTGGAAACACCATATATTTT
TRBJ1-4	TRBV11-2	.	TRBD1	CASSFGQGGWEKLFF	TGTGCCAGCAGCTTCGGACAGGGAGGTTGGGAAAAACTGTTTTTT
TRBJ2-7	TRBV6-6	.	.	CASRGRGEGVTGEQYF	TGTGCCAGCAGGGGCCGGGGTGAGGGGGTGACTGGCGAGCAGTACTTC
TRBJ1-5	TRBV10-3	few	.	CAISASSNQPQHF	TGTGCCATCAGTGCTAGTAGCAATCAGCCCCAGCATTTT
TRBJ2-5	TRBV5-4	.	TRBD2	CASSLGGTSGRGTETQYF	TGTGCCAGCAGCTTGGGTGGGACTAGCGGGAGAGGGACGGAGACCCAGTACTTC
TRBJ2-7	TRBV6-6	.	TRBD1	CASSTRTGGSYEQYF	TGTGCCAGCAGTACCCGGACAGGGGGATCCTACGAGCAGTACTTC
TRBJ2-5	TRBV5-4	.	.	CASSQDFSQETQYF	TGTGCCAGCAGCCAGGACTTCAGCCAAGAGACCCAGTACTTC
TRBJ2-7	TRBV28	.	TRBD1	CASSYRGVHEQYF	TGTGCCAGCAGTTACAGGGGCGTCCACGAGCAGTACTTC
TRBJ1-2	TRBV7-2	.	TRBD1	CASSLAPGGLYGYTF	TGTGCCAGCAGCTTAGCGCCAGGGGGGCTCTATGGCTACACCTTC
TRBJ2-7	TRBV19	.	.	CASRQNTATEINYEQYF	TGTGCCAGTAGACAAAACACCGCGACAGAGATTAACTACGAGCAGTACTTC
TRBJ2-1	TRBV7-9	.	.	CASTLLAHEQFF	TGTGCCAGCACCTTACTAGCCCATGAGCAGTTCTTC
TRBJ2-7	TRBV4-3	.	TRBD2	CASSQTSGGAYEQYF	TGCGCCAGCAGCCAAACTAGCGGGGGGGCCTACGAGCAGTACTTC
TRBJ2-1	TRBV7-9	.	.	CASSLEASVAHEQFF	TGTGCCAGCAGCTTAGAGGCTAGCGTAGCCCATGAGCAGTTCTTC
TRBJ2-7	TRBV5-6	.	TRBD1	CASSSPGQGYYEQYF	TGTGCCAGCAGCTCACCGGGACAGGGCTACTACGAGCAGTACTTC
TRBJ2-7	TRBV19	few	TRBD1	CASSTGTGVGYEQYF	TGTGCCAGTAGTACCGGGACAGGGGTAGGGTACGAGCAGTACTTC
TRBJ2-3	TRBV6-1	.	TRBD2	CASSAPAGGTDTQYF	TGTGCCAGCAGTGCCCCAGCGGGAGGTACAGATACGCAGTATTTT
TRBJ2-1	TRBV2	few	.	CASSEWGVWDNEQFF	TGTGCCAGCAGTGAATGGGGGGTTTGGGACAATGAGCAGTTCTTC
TRBJ2-1	TRBV7-9	.	TRBD2	CASSLSRLASYNEQFF	TGTGCCAGCAGCTTATCGAGACTAGCCTCCTACAATGAGCAGTTCTTC
TRBJ2-3	TRBV7-9	.	TRBD1	CASSSPGTGNTQYF	TGTGCCAGCAGCTCTCCCGGGACAGGGAACACGCAGTATTTT
TRBJ2-6	TRBV11-2	.	.	CASNPFKLAGANVLTF	TGTGCCAGCAACCCTTTTAAGTTGGCCGGGGCCAACGTCCTGACTTTC
TRBJ1-1	TRBV9	.	TRBD1	CASSAGTGRWDTEAFF	TGTGCCAGCAGCGCAGGGACAGGGAGGTGGGACACTGAAGCTTTCTTT
TRBJ2-2	TRBV7-3	.	.	CASSLALGGTGELFF	TGTGCCAGCAGCTTAGCCCTAGGGGGCACCGGGGAGCTGTTTTTT
TRBJ1-1	TRBV7-9	.	TRBD1	CASDRGQGNTEAFF	TGTGCCAGCGACAGGGGGCAGGGGAACACTGAAGCTTTCTTT
TRBJ2-5	TRBV11-3	.	TRBD2	CASSGLTSEYQETQYF	TGTGCCAGCAGCGGCCTGACTAGCGAGTACCAAGAGACCCAGTACTTC
TRBJ2-2	TRBV29-1	once	TRBD2	CSVEDKGTSGGPYTGELFF	TGCAGCGTTGAAGATAAGGGGACTAGCGGGGGGCCTTACACCGGGGAGCTGTTTTTT
TRBJ2-3	TRBV5-4	.	.	CASSLGGVNTDTQYF	TGTGCCAGCAGCTTGGGGGGGGTAAACACAGATACGCAGTATTTT
TRBJ1-1	TRBV15	.	.	CATKLGGLNTEAFF	TGTGCCACCAAACTTGGCGGTCTGAACACTGAAGCTTTCTTT
TRBJ1-1	TRBV9	.	.	CASSVTMNTEAFF	TGTGCCAGCAGCGTTACTATGAACACTGAAGCTTTCTTT
TRBJ1-1	TRBV29-1	.	.	CSVVDSIMNTEAFF	TGCAGCGTCGTGGACAGTATCATGAACACTGAAGCTTTCTTT
TRBJ1-6	TRBV30	.	.	CAWGRADNSPLHF	TGTGCCTGGGGGAGGGCAGATAATTCACCCCTCCACTTT
TRBJ1-4	TRBV4-2	.	.	CASSQDGTGLENEKLFF	TGTGCCAGCAGCCAAGACGGAACAGGGCTTGAGAATGAAAAACTGTTTTTT
TRBJ1-5	TRBV4-2	.	.	CASSVGGQPQHF	TGTGCCAGCAGCGTTGGGGGCCAGCCCCAGCATTTT
TRBJ2-2	TRBV7-2	.	.	CASSLGAAQNTGELFF	TGTGCCAGCAGCTTAGGGGCAGCCCAGAACACCGGGGAGCTGTTTTTT
TRBJ2-2	TRBV28	.	.	CASSFGANTGELFF	TGTGCCAGCAGTTTCGGGGCGAACACCGGGGAGCTGTTTTTT
TRBJ2-7	TRBV4-1	.	.	CASSRQAGEQYF	TGCGCCAGCAGCCGACAGGCCGGGGAGCAGTACTTC
TRBJ2-2	TRBV6-5	.	TRBD1	CASSPDRVTGELFF	TGTGCCAGCAGTCCGGACAGGGTCACCGGGGAGCTGTTTTTT
TRBJ2-2	TRBV7-6	.	TRBD2	CASSLGGGANTGELFF	TGTGCCAGCAGTCTCGGCGGGGGGGCGAACACCGGGGAGCTGTTTTTT
TRBJ1-6	TRBV15	.	.	CATSPVYGNSPLHF	TGTGCCACCAGCCCCGTATACGGGAATTCACCCCTCCACTTT
TRBJ2-1	TRBV5-4	.	TRBD1	CASSQQTGVRDEQFF	TGTGCCAGCAGCCAACAGACAGGGGTACGAGATGAGCAGTTCTTC
TRBJ2-1	TRBV6-1	few	TRBD2	CASKGTSGNYNEQFF	TGTGCCAGCAAAGGAACTAGCGGGAACTACAATGAGCAGTTCTTC
TRBJ2-7	TRBV7-6	.	.	CASSLTSGSEQYF	TGTGCCAGCAGCTTGACTAGTGGAAGTGAGCAGTACTTC
TRBJ1-2	TRBV10-1	.	TRBD1	CANHSQQEGAYGYTF	TGCGCCAACCATTCGCAGCAGGAGGGGGCCTATGGCTACACCTTC
TRBJ1-1	TRBV9	.	.	CASSHKTGLNTEAFF	TGTGCCAGCAGCCACAAAACAGGGTTGAACACTGAAGCTTTCTTT
TRBJ1-4	TRBV7-2	.	.	CASSSDSPTNEKLFF	TGTGCCAGCAGCTCCGACAGCCCAACTAATGAAAAACTGTTTTTT
TRBJ2-3	TRBV15	.	TRBD2	CATRTLAGTDTQYF	TGTGCCACCAGAACCCTAGCGGGCACAGATACGCAGTATTTT
TRBJ2-1	TRBV27	.	TRBD2	CASSSGLAGLFNEQFF	TGTGCCAGCAGTTCAGGACTAGCGGGGCTATTCAATGAGCAGTTCTTC
TRBJ2-1	TRBV9	.	TRBD2	CASSVLAGGPAVEQFF	TGTGCCAGCAGCGTTTTAGCGGGGGGGCCTGCTGTTGAGCAGTTCTTC